Shown below are 32 T cell receptor beta chains from a single sample sequenced in a study of blood T cell repertoires in COVID-19. Clones were sequenced by immunoSEQ multiplex PCR, and TCRdb holds only the in-frame ones, with some missing. The sample lists 300,000 to 350,000 clones; roughly 86% were seen once. The specimen sequenced was peripheral blood. The receptors originated from a woman aged 70-85 years with COVID-19, enrolled during active disease.

The chain combines TRBV19 with TRBJ1-6; D gene uncertain. Germline values: CDR1 LNHDA, CDR2 SQIVND (reference sequence). V was cut by 4 bases and J by 3 bases, with 10 bases left in between. The CDR3 consists of 15 residues. CDR3 loop: CASSTGVNYNSPLHF. DNA of the CDR3: TGTGCCAGTAGTACCGGGGTGAACTATAATTCACCCCTCCACTTT.

The chain joins TRBV18 to TRBJ1-1; 11 bases match TRBD1. This CDR3 comprises 16 residues. Germline CDR1 and CDR2: KGHSH and LQKENI. J lost 5 bases, V lost 5 bases, and 10 bases had no gene match. The CDR3 DNA is TGTGCCAGCTCATCCCGGACAGGGGGCTCGGGTACTGAAGCTTTCTTT. It codes for CASSSRTGGSGTEAFF. The full variable domain, its missing parts supplied by reference TRBV18 and TRBJ1-1, is NAGVMQNPRHLVRRRGQEARLRCSPMKGHSHVYWYRQLPEEGLKFMVYLQKENIIDESGMPKERFSAEFPKEGPSILRIQQVVRGDSAAYFCASSSRTGGSGTEAFFGQGTRLTVV.

The chain joins TRBV5-6 to TRBJ1-1, with 11 bases that match TRBD1. This CDR3 has 16 residues. Germline CDR1 is SGHDT and CDR2 is YYEEEE. Trimming at V came to 4 bases and at J to 3 bases, leaving 8 bases not matched to a gene. CDR3 sequence reads: CASSLDRGRLDTEAFF. The DNA of the CDR3 is TGTGCCAGCAGCCTGGACAGGGGGCGCCTTGACACTGAAGCTTTCTTT. The variable domain in full, completed from reference TRBV5-6 and TRBJ1-1, reads DAGVTQSPTHLIKTRGQQVTLRCSPKSGHDTVSWYQQALGQGPQFIFQYYEEEERQRGNFPDRFSGHQFPNYSSELNVNALLLGDSALYLCASSLDRGRLDTEAFFGQGTRLTVV.

The DNA for the CDR3 is TGTGCCAGCAGCTTAGTAAGCGGGACCGGGGAGCTGTTTTTT. It encodes CASSLVSGTGELFF. The chain links TRBV11-2 to TRBJ2-2, with D possibly being TRBD2 (6 bases). The germline gives CDR1 SGHAT, CDR2 FQNNGV. The V and J ends lost 1 base and 5 bases respectively, with 8 bases between them. The CDR3 is 14 residues long.

The chain carries TRBV5-8 and TRBJ2-3, with D possibly matching TRBD2 (6 bases). V gave up 1 base and J gave up 6 bases, with 21 bases separating them. The CDR3 loop spans 17 amino acids. CDR1 and CDR2 (germline): SGHTS, YDEGEE. The CDR3 loop reads CASSLMKLAPLGDTQYF. The CDR3 nucleotides read TGTGCCAGCAGCTTGATGAAACTAGCCCCCCTAGGGGATACGCAGTATTTT.

The table lists this clone with a count of one. This sequence joins TRBV5-1 and TRBJ2-1; TRBD1 matches 10 bases. The junction had 14 bases not matched to a gene; V was cut back by 4 bases and J by 4 bases. CDR3 length equals 18 residues. CDR1 and CDR2 (germline): SGHRS, YFSETQ. The CDR3 region is CASSRWTGGRELYNEQFF. In nucleotides, the CDR3 is TGCGCCAGCAGCCGCTGGACAGGGGGACGGGAATTGTACAATGAGCAGTTCTTC. Full variable domain (missing parts from reference TRBV5-1 and TRBJ2-1): KAGVTQTPRYLIKTRGQQVTLSCSPISGHRSVSWYQQTPGQGLQFLFEYFSETQRNKGNFPGRFSGRQFSNSRSEMNVSTLELGDSALYLCASSRWTGGRELYNEQFFGPGTRLTVL.

The chain links TRBV9 to TRBJ2-4, with 7 bases lining up with TRBD1. The V gene's germline CDR1 is SGDLS and CDR2 YYNGEE. The CDR3 consists of 15 residues. J was trimmed by 5 bases and V by 2 bases; bases with no gene match: 7. The CDR3 bases are TGTGCCAGCAGCGTCGCCCCCGGGACAGAAAACATTCAGTACTTC. Its protein product is CASSVAPGTENIQYF.

This clone appeared once. CDR3 nucleotide sequence: TGTGCCAGCAGCTTGGGTAGCGGGGGGGCCTACGAGCAGTACTTC. Its translation is CASSLGSGGAYEQYF. This rearrangement joins TRBV7-2 to TRBJ2-7, with 11 bases identical to TRBD2. The CDR3 has 15 amino acids. The J segment lost 2 bases and the V segment lost 3 bases, leaving 3 bases of the junction unmatched. Germline V gives CDR1 SGHTA, CDR2 FQGNSA. Full variable domain (rest looked up from reference TRBV7-2 and TRBJ2-7): GAGVSQSPSNKVTEKGKDVELRCDPISGHTALYWYRQSLGQGLEFLIYFQGNSAPDKSGLPSDRFSAERTGGSVSTLTIQRTQQEDSAVYLCASSLGSGGAYEQYFGPGTRLTVT.

The rearrangement uses TRBV7-2 and TRBJ2-1; 12 bases are shared with TRBD2. The germline V gene encodes CDR1 SGHTA and CDR2 FQGNSA. Trimming removed 4 bases from V and 10 bases from J; junction bases left unmatched: 5. CDR3 length: 14 residues. CDR3 sequence (DNA): TGTGCCAGCAGCTGGACTAGCGGGACCCTAGAGCAGTTCTTC. Translating it yields CASSWTSGTLEQFF.

The chain carries TRBV13 and TRBJ1-2; D uncertain. CDR1 is PRHDT, CDR2 FYEKMQ, per germline (reference sequence). The CDR3 sequence is 14 residues long. The ends were cut back, 0 bases at V and 2 bases at J, with 7 bases in the middle. CDR3 in amino acids: CASSLGTYNYGYTF. The CDR3 region has the DNA TGTGCCAGCAGCTTAGGGACTTACAACTATGGCTACACCTTC.

This chain connects TRBV28 to TRBJ2-5, with 12 bases lining up with TRBD2. Germline CDR1 and CDR2: MDHEN and SYDVKM. The CDR3 sequence is 17 residues long. V gave up 2 bases and J gave up 7 bases; unmatched junction bases: 11. In nucleotides, the CDR3 is TGTGCCAGCAGTTTACGGATACTAGCGGGGGGAGGCGGGACCCAGTACTTC. It yields the protein CASSLRILAGGGGTQYF.

The chain joins TRBV5-1 to TRBJ1-4; D might be TRBD1 (6 bases). The germline V gene encodes CDR1 SGHRS and CDR2 YFSETQ. The V end lost 0 bases, the J end lost 3 bases, and 9 bases lay between the germline ends. This CDR3 has 15 amino acids. The CDR3 sequence is CASSLGGLANEKLFF. The CDR3 nucleotides read TGCGCCAGCAGCTTGGGGGGGCTTGCTAATGAAAAACTGTTTTTT.

The chain is built from TRBV4-3 and TRBJ1-1; 8 bases are a match to TRBD1. CDR1 and CDR2 (germline): LGHNA, YSLEER. The V gene end was trimmed by 4 bases and the J gene end by 7 bases; junction bases not matched to a gene: 5. The CDR3 runs 13 residues. CDR3 sequence: CASSPDRGNEAFF. DNA of the CDR3: TGCGCCAGCAGCCCTGACAGGGGAAATGAAGCTTTCTTT.

The chain uses TRBV5-5 and TRBJ1-1; D remains unclear. The CDR3 has 13 residues. V lost 6 bases to trimming and J lost 5 bases, with 14 bases between them. Germline CDR1 SGHKS, CDR2 YYEKEE (reference sequence). CDR3 bases: TGTGCCAGCACCCTGGATCTGCGGACTGAAGCTTTCTTT. It translates to CASTLDLRTEAFF.

The chain joins TRBV11-2 to TRBJ1-1; no firm D call. The CDR3 extends over 12 amino acids. Per the germline V gene, CDR1 is SGHAT and CDR2 is FQNNGV. The V gene lost 6 bases and the J gene lost 0 bases, with 5 bases spanning the gap. DNA of the CDR3: TGTGCCAGCAGTCACATGAACACTGAAGCTTTCTTT. It specifies CASSHMNTEAFF.

The CDR3 protein is CASSFSGGVYSNQPQHF. The CDR3 nucleotides read TGTGCCAGCAGTTTTTCCGGGGGGGTTTATAGCAATCAGCCCCAGCATTTT. The chain has TRBV27 and TRBJ1-5; maybe TRBD1 (5 bases). CDR1 is MNHEY and CDR2 is SMNVEV in the germline V gene (reference sequence). The CDR3 runs 17 residues. V was shortened by 3 bases and J by 0 bases, with 15 bases between the two germline ends.

The chain combines TRBV27 with TRBJ2-1; 12 bases are shared with TRBD2. The germline gives CDR1 MNHEY, CDR2 SMNVEV (reference sequence). Losses at the gene ends were 7 bases for V and 7 bases for J; bases not matched to a gene: 8. This CDR3 is 15 amino acids long. CDR3 nucleotide sequence: TGTGCCAGCATAGGTGGGACTAGCGGGTATAATGAGCAGTTCTTC. It encodes CASIGGTSGYNEQFF.

This sequence joins TRBV6-5 and TRBJ2-7; 12 nucleotides match TRBD2. The V gene end was trimmed by 5 bases and the J gene end by 3 bases; junction bases not matched to a gene: 2. The germline V gene has CDR1 MNHEY and CDR2 SVGAGI. The CDR3 runs to 14 residues. The CDR3 coding sequence is TGTGCCAGCAGTCTAGCGGGGGGGAACTACGAGCAGTACTTC. Translating gives CASSLAGGNYEQYF.

The chain links TRBV5-1 to TRBJ1-1, with TRBD1 identical over 10 bases. CDR1 and CDR2 from the germline V gene are SGHRS and YFSETQ. The CDR3 covers 16 residues. With V trimmed by 2 bases and J by 0 bases, 4 bases remained unmatched. The CDR3 region is CASSLRQGAMNTEAFF. CDR3 DNA: TGCGCCAGCAGCTTAAGACAGGGGGCCATGAACACTGAAGCTTTCTTT.

In its sample, this clone was seen a few times. The chain combines TRBV29-1 with TRBJ1-1, with a weak D call TRBD1 (5 bases). V lost 7 bases, J lost 1 base, and 19 bases lay in between. Germline V gene sequence: CDR1 SQVTM, CDR2 ANQGSEA. The CDR3 runs 15 residues. CDR3 sequence: CSAPSRGMENTEAFF. CDR3 bases: TGCAGCGCCCCTTCTCGGGGGATGGAGAACACTGAAGCTTTCTTT.

The chain has TRBV19 and TRBJ1-1, with 7 bases identical to TRBD1. The CDR3 totals 14 residues. J was trimmed by 4 bases and V by 1 base; bases with no gene match: 3. Germline V lookup: CDR1 LNHDA, CDR2 SQIVND (reference sequence). The CDR3 is CASSIGQGGTEAFF. In nucleotides, the CDR3 is TGTGCCAGTAGTATAGGACAGGGTGGCACTGAAGCTTTCTTT.

The chain recombines TRBV5-4 with TRBJ2-7, with 8 nucleotides matching TRBD1. Germline V CDR1 and CDR2: SGHNT, YYREEE (reference sequence). The V and J ends lost 0 bases and 2 bases, in that order; junction bases with no gene match: 1. The CDR3 extends over 14 amino acids. The CDR3: CASSLAGGTYEQYF. The CDR3 bases are TGTGCCAGCAGCTTGGCAGGGGGCACCTACGAGCAGTACTTC.

The rearrangement links TRBV28 to TRBJ1-3, with 7 positions matching TRBD1. The CDR3 has 15 amino acids. V gave up 6 bases and J gave up 0 bases; unmatched junction bases: 5. Germline CDR1 MDHEN, CDR2 SYDVKM. The CDR3 here is CASRPTGDSGNTIYF. The CDR3 nucleotides read TGTGCCAGCAGACCCACAGGGGACTCTGGAAACACCATATATTTT.

This chain uses TRBV6-1 with TRBJ1-6, with 12 bases identical to TRBD1. CDR1 and CDR2 (germline): MNHNS, SASEGT. V shed 4 bases, J shed 9 bases, and the junction held 7 bases outside the gene matches. There are 16 residues in the CDR3. CDR3 bases: TGTGCCAGCAGTGGGACCCGGGACAGGGGGCTTTCACCCCTCCACTTT. Amino acids: CASSGTRDRGLSPLHF.

In DNA form, the CDR3 reads TGTGCCAGCAGCTTTAAGGGGGCACAGCCCCAGCATTTT. It yields the protein CASSFKGAQPQHF. The chain employs TRBV7-2 and TRBJ1-5; 7 positions match TRBD1. The trim removed 3 bases at V and 7 bases at J, leaving 3 bases unmatched. CDR1 SGHTA and CDR2 FQGNSA come from the germline V gene. This CDR3 spans 13 amino acids.

V is TRBV29-1 and J is TRBJ1-1, with a possible D match to TRBD1 (6 bases). Trimming took 4 bases from V and 1 from J, leaving 10 bases between them. This CDR3 has 13 residues. The germline CDR1 and CDR2 sequences are SQVTM and ANQGSEA. CDR3: CSVAGVRNTEAFF. The CDR3 nucleotides read TGCAGCGTTGCAGGGGTCCGGAACACTGAAGCTTTCTTT.

The chain joins TRBV7-2 to TRBJ2-7, with a tentative D call TRBD2 (5 bases). Trimming removed 4 bases at V and 4 bases at J, with 11 bases between. The CDR3 totals 13 residues. Germline-derived CDR1 and CDR2 are SGHTA and FQGNSA. CDR3 amino acids: CASSSRGRYEQYF. DNA for the CDR3: TGTGCCAGCAGCTCCCGGGGTCGGTACGAGCAGTACTTC.

V and J are TRBV4-3 and TRBJ1-6; D is uncertain. CDR1 LGHNA and CDR2 YSLEER come from the germline V gene. This CDR3 has 13 amino acids. Trimming took off 2 bases at V and 5 bases at J, with 4 bases between the two ends. The CDR3 loop reads CASSQIDNSPLHF. The DNA for the CDR3 is TGCGCCAGCAGCCAAATCGATAATTCACCCCTCCACTTT.

This chain connects TRBV27 to TRBJ1-1; D is uncertain. Germline lookup yields CDR1 MNHEY and CDR2 SMNVEV (reference sequence). V gave up 5 bases and J gave up 5 bases, with 15 bases separating them. This CDR3 comprises 14 residues. This CDR3 is CASSPQEGGTEAFF. CDR3 nucleotides: TGTGCCAGCAGTCCCCAAGAGGGAGGGACTGAAGCTTTCTTT.

DNA of the CDR3: TGTGCCAGCAGTACGACTCCAGGGGAACGGCATGAAAAACTGTTTTTT. Translated, it gives CASSTTPGERHEKLFF. The rearrangement links TRBV28 to TRBJ1-4; D perhaps matches TRBD1 (6 bases). Trimming left V 5 bases short and J 6 bases short, with 19 bases between. Germline lookup yields CDR1 MDHEN and CDR2 SYDVKM. CDR3 length: 16 residues. Full variable domain (rest looked up from reference TRBV28 and TRBJ1-4): DVKVTQSSRYLVKRTGEKVFLECVQDMDHENMFWYRQDPGLGLRLIYFSYDVKMKEKGDIPEGYSVSREKKERFSLILESASTNQTSMYLCASSTTPGERHEKLFFGSGTQLSVL.

The rearrangement uses TRBV5-6 and TRBJ2-7; 9 nucleotides match TRBD2. The V gene's germline CDR1 is SGHDT and CDR2 YYEEEE. After removal of 5 bases from V and 7 bases from J, the junction contained 10 bases not matched to a gene. The CDR3 consists of 14 residues. The CDR3 bases are TGTGCCAGCAGTTTAGCGGGGGCTGCGGGAGAGCAGTACTTC. This encodes CASSLAGAAGEQYF.

This clone is a singleton in its sample. This rearrangement joins TRBV6-5 to TRBJ2-2; 7 bases fit TRBD1. Losses at the gene ends were 9 bases for V and 5 bases for J; bases not matched to a gene: 12. There are 15 residues in the CDR3. CDR1 and CDR2 from the germline V gene are MNHEY and SVGAGI. CDR3 sequence (DNA): TGTGCCAGTAGAGGACCAGGGGGATTGACCGGGGAGCTGTTTTTT. Translation: CASRGPGGLTGELFF.